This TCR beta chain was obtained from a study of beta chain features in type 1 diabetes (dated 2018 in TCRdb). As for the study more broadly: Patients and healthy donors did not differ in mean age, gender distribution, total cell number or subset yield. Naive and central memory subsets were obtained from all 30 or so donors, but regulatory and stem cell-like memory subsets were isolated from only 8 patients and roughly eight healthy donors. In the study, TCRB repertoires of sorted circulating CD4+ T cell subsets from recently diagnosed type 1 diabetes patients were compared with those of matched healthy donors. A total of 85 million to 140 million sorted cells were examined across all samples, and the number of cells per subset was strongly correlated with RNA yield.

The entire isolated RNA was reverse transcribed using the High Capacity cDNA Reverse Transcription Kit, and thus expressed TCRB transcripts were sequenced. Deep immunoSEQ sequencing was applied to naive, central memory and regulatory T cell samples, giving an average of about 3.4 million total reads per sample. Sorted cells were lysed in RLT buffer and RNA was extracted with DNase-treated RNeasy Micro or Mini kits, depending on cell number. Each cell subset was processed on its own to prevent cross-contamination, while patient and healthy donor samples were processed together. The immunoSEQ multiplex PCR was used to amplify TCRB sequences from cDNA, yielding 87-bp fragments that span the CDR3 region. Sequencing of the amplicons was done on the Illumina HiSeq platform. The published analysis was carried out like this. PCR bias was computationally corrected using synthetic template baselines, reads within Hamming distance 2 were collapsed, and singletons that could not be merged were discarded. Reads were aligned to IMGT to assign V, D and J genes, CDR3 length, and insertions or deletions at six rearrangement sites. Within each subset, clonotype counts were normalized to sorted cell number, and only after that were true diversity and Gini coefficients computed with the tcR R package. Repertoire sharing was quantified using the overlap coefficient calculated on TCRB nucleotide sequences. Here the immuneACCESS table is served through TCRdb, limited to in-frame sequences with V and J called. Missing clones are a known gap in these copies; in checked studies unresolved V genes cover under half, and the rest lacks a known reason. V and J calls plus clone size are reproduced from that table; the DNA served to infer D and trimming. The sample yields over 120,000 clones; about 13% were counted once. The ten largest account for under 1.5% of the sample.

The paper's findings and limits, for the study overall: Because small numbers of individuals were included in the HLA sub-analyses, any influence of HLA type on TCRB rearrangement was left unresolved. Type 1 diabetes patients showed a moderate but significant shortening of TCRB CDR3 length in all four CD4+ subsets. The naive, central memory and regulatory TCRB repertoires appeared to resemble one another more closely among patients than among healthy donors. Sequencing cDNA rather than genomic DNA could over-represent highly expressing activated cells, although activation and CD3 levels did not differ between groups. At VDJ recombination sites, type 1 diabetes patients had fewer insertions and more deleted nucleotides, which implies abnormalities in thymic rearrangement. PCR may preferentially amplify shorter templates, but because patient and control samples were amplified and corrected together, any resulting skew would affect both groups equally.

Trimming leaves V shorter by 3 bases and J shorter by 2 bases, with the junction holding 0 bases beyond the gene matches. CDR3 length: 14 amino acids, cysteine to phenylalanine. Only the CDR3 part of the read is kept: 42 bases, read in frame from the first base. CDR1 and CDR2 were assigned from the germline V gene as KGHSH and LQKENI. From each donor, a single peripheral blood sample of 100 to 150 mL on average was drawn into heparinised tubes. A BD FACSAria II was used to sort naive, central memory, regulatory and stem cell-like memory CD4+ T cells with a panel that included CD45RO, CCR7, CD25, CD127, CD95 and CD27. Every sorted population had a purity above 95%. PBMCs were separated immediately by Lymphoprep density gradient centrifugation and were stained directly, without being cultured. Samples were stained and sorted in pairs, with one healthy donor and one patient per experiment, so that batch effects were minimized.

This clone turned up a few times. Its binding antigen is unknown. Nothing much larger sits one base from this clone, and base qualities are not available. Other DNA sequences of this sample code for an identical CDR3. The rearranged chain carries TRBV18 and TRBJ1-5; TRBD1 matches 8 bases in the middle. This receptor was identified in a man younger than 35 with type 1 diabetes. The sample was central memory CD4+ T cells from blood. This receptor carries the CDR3 CASSPDRGNQPQHF. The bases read TGTGCCAGCTCACCGGACAGGGGCAATCAGCCCCAGCATTTT.